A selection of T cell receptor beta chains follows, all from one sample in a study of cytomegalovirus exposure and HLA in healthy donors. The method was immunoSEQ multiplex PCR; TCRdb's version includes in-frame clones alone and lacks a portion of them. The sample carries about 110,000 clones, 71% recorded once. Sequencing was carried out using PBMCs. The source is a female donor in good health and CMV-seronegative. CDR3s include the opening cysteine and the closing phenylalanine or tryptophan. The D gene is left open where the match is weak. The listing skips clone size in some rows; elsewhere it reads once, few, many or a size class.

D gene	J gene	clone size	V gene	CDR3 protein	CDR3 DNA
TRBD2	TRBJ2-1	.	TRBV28	CASSTLGTSPYNEQFF	TGTGCCAGCAGTACGCTTGGGACTAGTCCCTACAATGAGCAGTTCTTC
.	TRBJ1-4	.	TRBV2	CASRLATNEKLFF	TGTGCCAGCAGGTTGGCCACTAATGAAAAACTGTTTTTT
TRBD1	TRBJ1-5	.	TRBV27	CASSLLTGGGYSNQPQHF	TGTGCCAGCAGTTTACTGACAGGGGGGGGTTATAGCAATCAGCCCCAGCATTTT
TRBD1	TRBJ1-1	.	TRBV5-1	CASSFSQGDSGNTEAFF	TGCGCCAGCAGCTTCTCACAGGGGGACAGCGGGAACACTGAAGCTTTCTTT
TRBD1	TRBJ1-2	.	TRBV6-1	CASSDYDRGYGYTF	TGTGCCAGCAGTGATTATGACAGGGGATATGGCTACACCTTC
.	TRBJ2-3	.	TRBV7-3	CASSRELSDTQYF	TGTGCCAGCAGCCGGGAGCTGTCCGATACGCAGTATTTT
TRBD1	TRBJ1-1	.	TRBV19	CASSTGQGVGTEAFF	TGTGCCAGTAGTACGGGACAGGGTGTGGGGACTGAAGCTTTCTTT
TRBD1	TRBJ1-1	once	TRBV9	CASSSTGGTEAFF	TGTGCCAGCAGCTCTACAGGGGGCACTGAAGCTTTCTTT
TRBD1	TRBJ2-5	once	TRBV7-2	CASSPPGQGGWETQYF	TGTGCCAGCAGCCCCCCGGGACAGGGTGGGTGGGAGACCCAGTACTTC
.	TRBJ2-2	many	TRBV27	CASSLTEMTGELFF	TGTGCCAGCAGTTTAACAGAGATGACCGGGGAGCTGTTTTTT
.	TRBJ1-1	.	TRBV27	CASSLASGPRNTEAFF	TGTGCCAGCAGTTTAGCGTCAGGCCCAAGGAACACTGAAGCTTTCTTT
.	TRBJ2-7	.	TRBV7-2	CASSLGQGGAQYF	TGTGCCAGCAGCTTAGGGCAGGGGGGTGCGCAGTACTTC
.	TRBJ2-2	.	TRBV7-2	CASSLSMADTGELFF	TGTGCCAGCAGCTTATCCATGGCTGACACCGGGGAGCTGTTTTTT
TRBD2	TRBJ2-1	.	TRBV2	CASSASGRSYNEQFF	TGTGCCAGCAGCGCTAGCGGTCGCTCCTACAATGAGCAGTTCTTC
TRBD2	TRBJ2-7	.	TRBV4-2	CASSRPAGGSSYEQYF	TGTGCCAGCAGCCGCCCAGCGGGAGGCTCGTCCTACGAGCAGTACTTC
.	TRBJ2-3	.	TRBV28	CASSHDTSTDTQYF	TGTGCCAGCAGCCACGATACTAGCACAGATACGCAGTATTTT